This T cell receptor (beta chain) appears in the sequencing data of a study of shared clonotypes between healthy human individuals. Positive CCR7 selection of CD45RO-negative cells yielded the naive CD8 cells, and terminally differentiated effector memory CD45RA+ cells were excluded. Sequencing used immunoSEQ multiplex PCR; TCRdb keeps in-frame clones, though not all of them. The sample has around 1.9 million clones; just over 90% are singletons. This clonotype was sampled from a man younger than 35 in good health. Some clones in this sample may be carry-over from other donors' samples. Sequencing was performed on naive CD8+ T cells from PBMCs.

CDR3 sequence reads: CASSLSQGTLHNEQFF. CDR3 coding DNA: TGTGCCAGCAGTTTATCGCAAGGGACCCTGCACAATGAGCAGTTCTTC. The rearrangement uses TRBV27 and TRBJ2-1; D is possibly TRBD1 or TRBD2 (5 bases each). V was pared by 0 bases and J by 5 bases, with 14 bases between. This CDR3 comprises 16 residues. From germline, CDR1 is MNHEY and CDR2 SMNVEV (reference sequence).